Sequencing of this TCR beta chain was carried out in a study of cytotoxic CD8 clonotypes in ibrutinib-treated CLL. TCRdb's table, derived via immunoSEQ multiplex PCR, lists solely in-frame clones and lacks some. This table has more than 55,000 clones, 71% appearing once. The V gene end was trimmed by 4 bases and the J gene end by 2 bases; junction bases not matched to a gene: 3. Germline V CDR1 and CDR2: SGHRS, YFSETQ. The CDR3 loop spans 14 amino acids. The chain couples TRBV5-1 to TRBJ2-5; TRBD1 aligns across 9 bases. The specimen was PBMCs, collected after 12 months of ibrutinib treatment. The clonotype was recovered from a human donor with chronic lymphocytic leukemia. Written as DNA, the CDR3 is TGCGCCAGCAGCCCCGGGACAGGGCAAGAGACCCAGTACTTC. It codes for CASSPGTGQETQYF. The full variable domain, in which reference TRBV5-1 and TRBJ2-5 provide the parts outside the CDR3, is KAGVTQTPRYLIKTRGQQVTLSCSPISGHRSVSWYQQTPGQGLQFLFEYFSETQRNKGNFPGRFSGRQFSNSRSEMNVSTLELGDSALYLCASSPGTGQETQYFGPGTRLLVL.